This TCR beta chain originates from a study of cytomegalovirus exposure and HLA in healthy donors. Study-wide findings and caveats: Cytomegalovirus association was assigned to around 150 TCR beta chains. CMV serostatus stood as the only immune exposure information on hand.

PCR used 60 Vbeta primers and 13 Jbeta primers. Generated by immunoSEQ multiplex PCR, the TCRdb table keeps only in-frame clones and is missing some. The table has roughly 120,000 clones, less than 85% seen once. As regards this clone: The antigen remains unidentified. Germline is not matched at one junction end, which may reflect a read error.

CDR3 length: 15 amino acids. Germline V gene data show CDR1 as LNHDA and CDR2 as SQIVND (reference sequence). The chain uses TRBV19 and TRBJ1-5, with a possible D match to TRBD1 (5 bases). The TCR comes from a male donor in good health and CMV-seronegative. Material for sequencing was PBMCs. CDR3 DNA: TGTGCCAGTAGTATAGATCTGGCGGACAATCAGCCCCGGCATTTT. Protein sequence: CASSIDLADNQPRHF. The full variable domain, rest sourced from reference TRBV19 and TRBJ1-5, is DGGITQSPKYLFRKEGQNVTLSCEQNLNHDAMYWYRQDPGQGLRLIYYSQIVNDFQKGDIAEGYSVSREKKESFPLTVTSAQKNPTAFYLCASSIDLADNQPRHFGDGTRLSIL.